The rows below give T cell receptor beta chains drawn from one sample of a study of blood T cell repertoires in COVID-19. Repertoires were generated with immunoSEQ multiplex PCR, while TCRdb's copy carries only in-frame clones and drops some. This sample has 70,000 to 95,000 clones, with approximately 75% found just once. Sequencing was done on a sample of peripheral blood. The receptors derive from a human donor in a cohort sampled during active COVID-19. Both conserved end residues are part of each CDR3. D genes are given only for firm matches. The size field is filled for only some rows; it gives once, few, many or a size class.

J | D | size | length | V | CDR3 | DNA
TRBJ2-5 | - | - | 12 | TRBV28 | CASNAGQETQYF | TGTGCCAGCAATGCAGGGCAAGAGACCCAGTACTTC
TRBJ2-2 | TRBD1 | - | 14 | TRBV29-1 | CSVSGTGDTGELFF | TGCAGCGTGTCCGGGACAGGGGACACCGGGGAGCTGTTTTTT
TRBJ1-1 | - | - | 14 | TRBV15 | CATSRDGSSTEAFF | TGTGCCACCAGCAGAGATGGTTCTAGCACTGAAGCTTTCTTT
TRBJ1-5 | - | few | 15 | TRBV19 | CASSMGRVSNQPQHF | TGTGCCAGTAGTATGGGCAGGGTCAGCAATCAGCCCCAGCATTTT
TRBJ1-3 | - | many | 14 | TRBV7-9 | CASSSRRSGNTIYF | TGTGCCAGCAGCTCCCGTCGCTCTGGAAACACCATATATTTT
TRBJ2-7 | - | - | 15 | TRBV3-1/TRBV3-2 | CASSQVGGRGYEQYF | TGTGCCAGCAGCCAAGTAGGAGGTCGGGGCTACGAGCAGTACTTC
TRBJ2-5 | TRBD2 | - | 17 | TRBV2 | CASSAGTSGGAGETQYF | TGTGCCAGCAGCGCCGGGACTAGCGGGGGGGCCGGCGAGACCCAGTACTTC
TRBJ2-7 | TRBD2 | - | 13 | TRBV28 | CASTSAGDYEQYF | TGTGCCAGCACCTCGGCGGGGGACTACGAGCAGTACTTC
TRBJ1-1 | - | - | 15 | TRBV7-8 | CASSSFGQTNTEAFF | TGTGCCAGCAGCTCCTTCGGACAGACGAACACTGAAGCTTTCTTT
TRBJ2-5 | TRBD2 | - | 18 | TRBV15 | CATSRYPIPAGGKETQYF | TGTGCCACCAGCCGCTATCCAATCCCAGCGGGGGGTAAAGAGACCCAGTACTTC
TRBJ2-1 | TRBD1 | - | 15 | TRBV19 | CASSRRDRDYNEQFF | TGTGCCAGTAGTAGAAGGGACAGGGACTACAATGAGCAGTTCTTC
TRBJ1-4 | TRBD1 | many | 15 | TRBV9 | CASSVGGTVYEKLFF | TGTGCCAGCAGCGTAGGTGGGACAGTCTATGAAAAACTGTTTTTT
TRBJ1-2 | - | - | 15 | TRBV5-1 | CASSSTETLVDGYTF | TGCGCCAGCAGCTCAACCGAGACTTTAGTGGATGGCTACACCTTC
TRBJ1-1 | - | - | 14 | TRBV7-8 | CASQTGQPNTEAFF | TGTGCCAGCCAAACGGGACAACCGAACACTGAAGCTTTCTTT
TRBJ2-3 | TRBD2 | many | 17 | TRBV4-3 | CASSQFGDGGAADTQYF | TGCGCCAGCAGCCAATTTGGGGACGGGGGGGCTGCAGATACGCAGTATTTT
TRBJ2-1 | TRBD1 | - | 15 | TRBV5-1 | CASSLQGGSYNEQFF | TGCGCCAGCAGCTTACAGGGGGGTTCCTACAATGAGCAGTTCTTC
TRBJ1-2 | - | - | 15 | TRBV4-2 | CASSQGSGWMSGYTF | TGTGCCAGCAGCCAAGGCTCAGGGTGGATGAGTGGCTACACCTTC
TRBJ2-5 | TRBD2 | - | 16 | TRBV4-1 | CASSQERLAGGETQYF | TGCGCCAGCAGCCAAGAACGCCTAGCGGGGGGGGAGACCCAGTACTTC
TRBJ1-1 | - | - | 13 | TRBV24-1 | CATLFRRGTEAFF | TGTGCCACCCTCTTTAGGCGGGGCACTGAAGCTTTCTTT
TRBJ1-4 | TRBD1 | - | 14 | TRBV7-9 | CASSRGQGSEKLFF | TGTGCCAGCAGCCGAGGACAGGGAAGTGAAAAACTGTTTTTT
TRBJ2-2 | - | - | 15 | TRBV28 | CASSARQVNTGELFF | TGTGCCAGCAGTGCTAGACAGGTTAACACCGGGGAGCTGTTTTTT
TRBJ2-7 | - | - | 13 | TRBV2 | CASLRDWEGEQYF | TGTGCCAGCCTTCGGGACTGGGAAGGCGAGCAGTACTTC
TRBJ2-3 | TRBD2 | - | 16 | TRBV2 | CASSAPLAGRTDTQYF | TGTGCCAGCAGTGCCCCACTAGCGGGGCGCACAGATACGCAGTATTTT
TRBJ1-2 | TRBD1 | - | 15 | TRBV5-1 | CASSLADRGGYGYTF | TGCGCCAGCAGCTTGGCCGACAGGGGAGGCTATGGCTACACCTTC
TRBJ1-2 | TRBD1 | - | 14 | TRBV19 | CASSRGQDRYGYTF | TGTGCCAGTAGTAGGGGACAGGATCGCTATGGCTACACCTTC
TRBJ1-2 | - | - | 13 | TRBV30 | CAWSVGASRGYTF | TGTGCCTGGAGTGTAGGGGCCTCAAGGGGCTACACCTTC
TRBJ1-1 | - | - | 15 | TRBV18 | CASSPFGQTNTEAFF | TGTGCCAGCTCACCTTTTGGACAGACGAACACTGAAGCTTTCTTT
TRBJ2-1 | - | - | 14 | TRBV3-1/TRBV3-2 | CASSPNDRYNEQFF | TGTGCCAGCAGCCCTAACGACAGATACAATGAGCAGTTCTTC
TRBJ1-1 | - | - | 11 | TRBV28 | CASSSNTEAFF | TGTGCCAGCAGCTCGAACACTGAAGCTTTCTTT
TRBJ1-4 | TRBD1 | - | 14 | TRBV19 | CASSTGQDNEKLFF | TGTGCCAGTAGTACAGGACAGGACAATGAAAAACTGTTTTTT
TRBJ2-3 | TRBD1 | - | 12 | TRBV27 | CASSPLTGGEYF | TGTGCCAGCAGTCCACTGACAGGGGGCGAGTATTTT
TRBJ1-1 | - | few | 16 | TRBV6-1 | CASSGALVGAHTEAFF | TGTGCCAGCAGTGGAGCGTTGGTGGGGGCCCACACTGAAGCTTTCTTT
TRBJ2-5 | - | - | 14 | TRBV7-9 | CASSLNQGLETQYF | TGTGCCAGCAGCTTAAATCAGGGGTTGGAGACCCAGTACTTC
TRBJ2-2 | TRBD2 | - | 15 | TRBV7-7 | CASRRTSRSSGELFF | TGTGCTAGCAGACGGACTAGCAGGTCGTCCGGGGAGCTGTTTTTT
TRBJ2-7 | - | - | 14 | TRBV5-1 | CASSLGDNGREQYF | TGCGCCAGCAGCTTGGGGGACAACGGGCGCGAGCAGTACTTC
TRBJ1-6 | TRBD1 | - | 15 | TRBV19 | CASTDRGSYNSPLHF | TGTGCCAGCACGGACAGGGGTTCCTATAATTCACCCCTCCACTTT
TRBJ1-1 | - | - | 14 | TRBV3-1/TRBV3-2 | CASSQTTMNTEAFF | TGTGCCAGCAGCCAAACAACCATGAACACTGAAGCTTTCTTT
TRBJ1-5 | TRBD1 | - | 13 | TRBV6-5 | CASSQGGYQPQHF | TGTGCCAGCAGCCAGGGGGGTTACCAGCCCCAGCATTTT
TRBJ2-7 | - | - | 11 | TRBV3-1/TRBV3-2 | CASSRRGEQYF | TGTGCCAGCAGCCGAAGGGGCGAGCAGTACTTC
TRBJ1-3 | TRBD1 | - | 18 | TRBV5-4 | CASSLEGTGGVSGNTIYF | TGTGCCAGCAGCTTGGAGGGGACAGGGGGCGTCTCTGGAAACACCATATATTTT
TRBJ2-5 | - | - | 14 | TRBV9 | CASSAFGIRETQYF | TGTGCCAGCAGCGCGTTCGGGATACGAGAGACCCAGTACTTC
TRBJ1-2 | - | once | 16 | TRBV13 | CASSRGGAGSNYGYTF | TGTGCCAGCAGCCGTGGTGGGGCAGGGTCAAACTATGGCTACACCTTC
TRBJ1-2 | TRBD1 | - | 15 | TRBV6-2/TRBV6-3 | CASSRPQGANNGYTF | TGTGCCAGCAGTAGGCCCCAGGGGGCTAATAATGGCTACACCTTC
TRBJ1-4 | TRBD1 | - | 16 | TRBV5-1 | CASSGPGQSTNEKLFF | TGCGCCAGCAGCGGACCGGGACAGTCAACTAATGAAAAACTGTTTTTT
TRBJ1-1 | - | - | 15 | TRBV18 | CASSPITDRNTEAFF | TGTGCCAGCTCACCAATAACAGACAGGAACACTGAAGCTTTCTTT
TRBJ2-7 | - | - | 13 | TRBV7-2 | CASSRGDSYEQYF | TGTGCCAGCAGCCGCGGGGACAGCTACGAGCAGTACTTC
TRBJ1-1 | - | - | 15 | TRBV7-8 | CASSLGDLPLRGAFF | TGTGCCAGCAGCTTAGGGGACTTACCGCTCCGGGGCGCTTTCTTT
TRBJ1-6 | TRBD1 | - | 14 | TRBV5-1 | CASRWDSIDSPLHF | TGCGCCAGCAGATGGGACAGTATAGATTCACCCCTCCACTTT
TRBJ2-1 | - | - | 18 | TRBV4-2 | CASSQVYRTGSSYNEQFF | TGTGCCAGCAGCCAAGTGTATAGAACGGGGAGCTCCTACAATGAGCAGTTCTTC
TRBJ1-4 | TRBD1 | - | 14 | TRBV18 | CASSPQGAAEKLFF | TGTGCCAGCTCTCCTCAGGGGGCAGCTGAAAAACTGTTTTTT
TRBJ2-6 | - | few | 17 | TRBV5-1 | CASSLGKQEPGANVLTF | TGCGCCAGCAGCTTGGGAAAACAGGAACCTGGGGCCAACGTCCTGACTTTC
TRBJ1-1 | - | - | 16 | TRBV19 | CASSIIGLAGKTEAFF | TGTGCCAGTAGTATTATCGGCTTGGCAGGGAAAACTGAAGCTTTCTTT
TRBJ2-2 | TRBD1 | - | 16 | TRBV5-1 | CASSLDSHQGAGELFF | TGCGCCAGCAGCTTGGATAGTCACCAGGGGGCCGGGGAGCTGTTTTTT
TRBJ1-1 | TRBD1 | - | 15 | TRBV6-5 | CASSLTGGWSTEAFF | TGTGCCAGCAGTCTGACAGGGGGCTGGAGCACTGAAGCTTTCTTT